A selection of T cell receptor beta chains follows, all from one sample in a study of T cell responses to AZD1222 COVID-19 vaccine. Sequencing was performed with immunoSEQ multiplex PCR; in TCRdb, only in-frame clones are kept and a portion is missing. The table shows roughly 110,000 clones, with under 95% occurring only once. Here the sequenced sample was peripheral blood, taken on day 0 of AZD1222 vaccination. These TCRs come from an adult in good health. Both conserved end residues are part of each CDR3. D genes are given only for firm matches. Expanded clones are given a class, and other clones once, few, many or no size at all.

J gene | D gene | clone size | V gene | CDR3 protein | CDR3 DNA
TRBJ1-2 | NA | NA | TRBV27 | CASSLQGLSGYTF | TGTGCCAGCAGTTTACAGGGGTTATCTGGCTACACCTTC
TRBJ2-1 | TRBD2 | NA | TRBV18 | CASSLGLAGSYNEQFF | TGTGCCAGCTCATTAGGACTAGCGGGTTCCTACAATGAGCAGTTCTTC
TRBJ2-1 | NA | NA | TRBV7-8 | CASSVFGGHDDHEQFF | TGTGCCAGCAGCGTATTTGGGGGACACGATGACCATGAGCAGTTCTTC
TRBJ2-3 | NA | NA | TRBV6-5 | CASKLRGGTDTQYF | TGTGCCAGCAAACTAAGGGGCGGCACAGATACGCAGTATTTT
TRBJ1-5 | NA | NA | TRBV18 | CASSLGGTDNQPQHF | TGTGCCAGCTCACTCGGCGGGACGGATAATCAGCCCCAGCATTTT
TRBJ2-3 | NA | NA | TRBV12-3/TRBV12-4 | CASSTMKDTQYF | TGTGCCAGCAGTACGATGAAAGATACGCAGTATTTT
TRBJ1-3 | NA | NA | TRBV7-2 | CASSLGSSGNTIYF | TGTGCCAGCAGCTTAGGGAGCTCTGGAAACACCATATATTTT
TRBJ1-2 | TRBD1 | few | TRBV30 | CAWNRDRAKWGGYTF | TGTGCCTGGAATAGGGACAGGGCTAAATGGGGTGGCTACACCTTC
TRBJ2-3 | NA | few | TRBV9 | CASSGSHGGTDTQYF | TGTGCCAGCAGCGGATCCCACGGTGGCACAGATACGCAGTATTTT
TRBJ1-1 | NA | NA | TRBV6-6 | CASSYAQNTEAFF | TGTGCCAGCAGTTACGCCCAGAACACTGAAGCTTTCTTT
TRBJ2-5 | NA | NA | TRBV2 | CASRVETQYF | TGTGCCAGCAGGGTAGAGACCCAGTACTTC
TRBJ2-3 | TRBD2 | NA | TRBV4-3 | CASSQASGGHTDTQYF | TGCGCCAGCAGCCAAGCTAGCGGGGGCCACACAGATACGCAGTATTTT
TRBJ2-5 | TRBD2 | NA | TRBV7-7 | CASSSGLAGVQETQYF | TGTGCCAGCAGCTCGGGACTAGCGGGGGTGCAAGAGACCCAGTACTTC
TRBJ1-6 | NA | NA | TRBV9 | CASSGRTESASPLHF | TGTGCCAGCAGCGGCCGGACAGAGTCGGCTTCACCCCTCCACTTT
TRBJ1-1 | TRBD1 | NA | TRBV10-3 | CAISEYPGGTEAFF | TGTGCCATCAGTGAGTATCCAGGGGGCACTGAAGCTTTCTTT
TRBJ1-2 | NA | NA | TRBV6-1 | CASSEMAWEGNYGYTF | TGTGCCAGCAGTGAAATGGCTTGGGAGGGTAACTATGGCTACACCTTC
TRBJ2-5 | TRBD2 | NA | TRBV9 | CASSVDTSGGARETQYF | TGTGCCAGCAGCGTAGACACTAGCGGGGGGGCCAGGGAGACCCAGTACTTC